Shown below are 8 T cell receptor beta chains from a single sample sequenced in a study of OX40 agonist ivuxolimab in advanced cancers. Clones were read by immunoSEQ multiplex PCR, and TCRdb kept only the in-frame ones, dropping some. The sample carries some 100,000 clones, 92% recorded once. The material sequenced was CD4+ or CD8+ T cells sorted from blood, taken in a trial of the OX40 agonist ivuxolimab. Receptor source: an adult with an advanced solid tumor such as melanoma, head and neck, liver or kidney cancer.

Here the CDR3 DNA reads TGTGCCAGCAGCTCCAAGGGGGGTAGCTCCTACAATGAGCAGTTCTTC. The encoded protein is CASSSKGGSSYNEQFF. V usage is TRBV7-8 and J usage is TRBJ2-1; either TRBD1 or TRBD2 may supply D (6 bases each). With 4 bases removed from V and 0 bases from J, the gap between germline ends came to 13 bases. This CDR3 is built from 16 residues. CDR1 SGHVS and CDR2 FQNEAQ come from the germline V gene.

Regarding this clone: The junction shows a germline mismatch at one end, possibly a read error. The chain uses TRBV6-1 and TRBJ1-1; 7 positions match TRBD1. Germline V CDR1 and CDR2: MNHNS, SASEGT. This CDR3 region has 14 residues. Here the CDR3 reads CASRDRDESTEAFF. The CDR3, as DNA: TGTGCCAGCCGTGACAGGGATGAGAGTACTGAAGCTTTCTTT.

This sequence joins TRBV6-5 and TRBJ1-5, with 8 nucleotides matching TRBD1. Per the germline V gene, CDR1 is MNHEY and CDR2 is SVGAGI. CDR3 size: 13 residues. Trimming took 5 bases from V and 9 from J; bases not matched to a gene: 6. The CDR3 protein is CASSPDRGWPQHF. CDR3 coding DNA: TGTGCCAGCAGTCCCGACAGGGGTTGGCCCCAGCATTTT.

This rearrangement joins TRBV9 to TRBJ1-2, with TRBD1 as a possible D gene (6 bases). V was trimmed by 0 bases and J by 1 base, leaving 13 bases between them. The CDR3 covers 16 residues. The germline gives CDR1 SGDLS, CDR2 YYNGEE. The CDR3 nucleotides read TGTGCCAGCAGCGTAGGTGGCGGGGGGCTTAACTATGGCTACACCTTC. This translates into CASSVGGGGLNYGYTF. The entire variable domain, with the rest obtained from reference TRBV9 and TRBJ1-2, is as follows: DSGVTQTPKHLITATGQRVTLRCSPRSGDLSVYWYQQSLDQGLQFLIQYYNGEERAKGNILERFSAQQFPDLHSELNLSSLELGDSALYFCASSVGGGGLNYGYTFGSGTRLTVV.

The CDR3, as DNA: TGTGCCAGCAGTTACTCGTGGGGAAATGAAAAACTGTTTTTT. Residues: CASSYSWGNEKLFF. The gene calls are TRBV6-5 and TRBJ1-4; unclear D gene. This CDR3 has 14 amino acids. Trimming stripped 0 bases from V and 5 bases from J, with 7 bases between. The germline V gene has CDR1 MNHEY and CDR2 SVGAGI.

J is TRBJ1-2 and V is TRBV5-1, with D hard to call. The CDR3 extends over 13 amino acids. Germline lookup yields CDR1 SGHRS and CDR2 YFSETQ. V lost 2 bases and J lost 0, with 5 bases in between. This CDR3 is CASSFSSNYGYTF. CDR3 DNA sequence: TGCGCCAGCAGCTTCAGCTCTAACTATGGCTACACCTTC.

This clone was counted once. The chain couples TRBV19 to TRBJ1-2; D is possibly TRBD1 (6 bases). CDR1 and CDR2 (germline): LNHDA, SQIVND (reference sequence). The CDR3 is 13 amino acids. Trimming cost V 6 bases and J 4 bases, with 12 bases left between them. CDR3 DNA: TGTGCCAGTAGAATGACAGGACCCTATGGCTACACCTTC. This encodes CASRMTGPYGYTF.

The chain carries TRBV5-4 and TRBJ1-2; D might be TRBD1 (5 bases). Per germline, CDR1 SGHNT and CDR2 YYREEE (reference sequence). The length of the CDR3 is 13 residues. Deletions cut 2 bases from V and 1 base from J, with 6 bases between. The CDR3 nucleotides are TGTGCCAGCAGCTTCCAGGGTAACTATGGCTACACCTTC. This sequence encodes CASSFQGNYGYTF.